This T cell receptor beta chain was profiled in a study of memory B cells and T cells in multiple sclerosis. The study's findings and limits: Normalization was needed because clone-set size differences affected shared clonotype counts.

Repertoires were generated with immunoSEQ multiplex PCR, while TCRdb's copy carries only in-frame clones and drops some. Of approximately 30,000 clones in the sample, more than 75% are singletons; the top ten hold 2% to 3%. For this clone: The antigen is unknown.

From germline, CDR1 is SGHRS and CDR2 YFSETQ. V shed 0 bases and J shed 5 bases, with 11 bases lying between them. The CDR3 spans 15 residues. Separate sequencing covered autoproliferating (CFSE-dim) and non-proliferating (CFSE-high) T cells from stimulus-free culture. Fewer than 55 million CFSE-labeled PBMCs were cultured 7 days unstimulated, then replicate wells were pooled. The PBMCs received approximately 0.5 uM CFSE and serum-free culture with no added stimuli. The chain recombines TRBV5-1 with TRBJ2-2; D may be TRBD1 (6 bases). Input material: PBMCs from blood kept in culture. The sequence was collected from a human donor with multiple sclerosis. CDR3 DNA sequence: TGCGCCAGCAGCTTGGGGACAGTCGGAACCGGGGAGCTGTTTTTT. This gives the protein CASSLGTVGTGELFF.